This T cell receptor (beta chain) was sequenced in a study of CD8 T cells in Susac syndrome (dated by TCRdb to the late 2010s). A note on the overall study: Repertoire sequencing was used to test whether CD8+ T cell activation and differentiation in Susac syndrome was antigen driven. The study compared CD8+ T cell repertoire clonality among 12 healthy donors, around 14 Susac syndrome patients and around 16 multiple sclerosis patients.

Broad study findings and their caveats: The TCR sequencing and HLA analysis was acknowledged to have included a relatively small number of individuals.

Peripheral blood CD8+ and CD4+ T cells from healthy donors, Susac syndrome patients and multiple sclerosis patients were profiled using high-throughput TCR beta sequencing. Treatment-naive patients with stable or active relapsing-remitting disease fulfilling revised McDonald criteria were used as multiple sclerosis controls. Bulk CD8+ and CD4+ T cells were purified magnetically by negative isolation, whereas CD8+ TEMRA cells were enriched by FACS. Blood was collected in EDTA tubes and processed within 24 hours, with PBMCs isolated through density gradient centrifugation. PBMCs intended for TCR sequencing were cryopreserved in liquid nitrogen and thawed later in a water bath at 37 degrees C. A purity of at least 90% was achieved for sorted or isolated CD4+, CD8+ and CD8+ TEMRA cells. The germline V gene sets CDR1 to MDHEN and CDR2 to SYDVKM. The CDR3 has 14 amino acids, counting the end cysteine and phenylalanine. Just CDR3 DNA is preserved here, 42 bases in frame from base 1. V is shortened by 2 bases, J by 4 bases, and the region joining them spans 11 bases.

As for this clonotype: Its antigen specificity is not known. No much larger clonotype is one base removed from it; base qualities were not supplied.

RNA was extracted with the RNeasy kit and roughly 0.45 to 1 ug was reverse transcribed using random hexamers. The immunoSEQ multiplex PCR assay, which covers 54 Vbeta and 13 Jbeta segments, was used to amplify TCR beta CDR3 regions. To correct PCR amplification bias, a synthetic template baseline was used for both primer optimization and computational correction. The source study handled its data this way. Reads were annotated to V, D and J genes per IMGT and analyzed with immunoSEQ Analyzer, keeping only productive sequences. Clonality was calculated as one minus the Shannon entropy normalized by log2 of the number of productive unique sequences. For each patient and control, public and private clones were evaluated within the 100 most prevalent clones. Clones were defined as Susac-specific when absent from the healthy and MS cohorts, from about 970 published viral clones and from other ImmuneACCESS disease sequences. Clones were called with MiXCR by TCRdb after fastp trimmed the public reads at Q25, and only in-frame beta chains were retained. Each entry merges the rows of one CDR3 protein and shows their most common DNA and genes. These V and J calls derive from TCRdb rather than the authors' analysis. This sample has some 300,000 distinct CDR3 sequences in its table, and approximately 91% of those were observed once. More than 0.15% of the sample is in the top ten clones.

Recombination linked TRBV28 to TRBJ2-5; a tentative D call is TRBD1 (6 bases match). The clonotype originates from a human donor with multiple sclerosis. The sequenced sample was CD8+ T cells from PBMCs. The bases are TGTGCCAGCAGTTTAATTTCACAGGGAGAGACCCAGTACTTC. It translates to CASSLISQGETQYF.